What follows are 3 T cell receptor beta chains derived from one specimen sequenced in a study of blood T cells in healthy people across ages. A second roughly 6 to 11 cycle PCR used barcoded and J-beta primers. TCRdb re-derived calls from the 5' RACE reads in MiXCR, one entry per CDR3 protein. The data contain roughly 1.9 million distinct CDR3 sequences, around 40% of them seen just once; the ten biggest clones take up under 25%. Material for sequencing was blood. Receptors were obtained from a human donor in good health.

In regard to this clonotype: The junction departs from germline at one end; a sequencing error may be responsible. V usage is TRBV5-1 and J usage is TRBJ2-7; possible D gene TRBD2, 5 bases. The CDR3 sequence is 13 residues long. Germline V gives CDR1 SGHRS, CDR2 YFSETQ. The CDR3 nucleotides are TGCGCCAACAGCCTAGAGGGTCCCTACGAGCAGTACTTC. Translation gives CANSLEGPYEQYF.

CDR3 sequence: CASSLRSYYNEQYF. CDR3 coding DNA: TGTGCCAGCAGTTTACGTTCGTACTACAATGAGCAGTACTTC. The J gene is TRBJ2-4, the V gene TRBV28; D not resolved. The CDR3 contains 14 residues. V lost 2 bases to trimming and J lost 13 bases, with 18 bases between them. Germline CDR1 and CDR2: MDHEN and SYDVKM. Full variable domain (outside the CDR3, taken from reference TRBV28 and TRBJ2-4): DVKVTQSSRYLVKRTGEKVFLECVQDMDHENMFWYRQDPGLGLRLIYFSYDVKMKEKGDIPEGYSVSREKKERFSLILESASTNQTSMYLCASSLRSYYNEQYFGAGTRLSVL.

The chain couples TRBV9 to TRBJ2-6; D is possibly TRBD2 (6 bases). V gave up 5 bases and J gave up 17 bases, with 14 bases separating them. The CDR3 is made up of 11 amino acids. The V gene's germline CDR1 is SGDLS and CDR2 YYNGEE. CDR3 nucleotide sequence: TGTGCCAGCAGTTCCTCCGGGGGATTGACTTTC. Protein sequence: CASSSSGGLTF.